Shown below are 16 T cell receptor beta chains from a single sample sequenced in a study of blood T cell repertoires in COVID-19. Here immunoSEQ multiplex PCR was the method, and the copy in TCRdb shows in-frame clones only, minus some. Of 250,000 to 300,000 clones listed, 89% were seen once; the top ten hold 4% to 5%. Material for sequencing was peripheral blood. The receptors originated from a woman in her thirties or forties who had recovered from COVID-19.

V and J are TRBV7-8 and TRBJ2-7; no clear D gene. Trimming pared 5 bases from V and 1 base from J, leaving 3 bases between. CDR1 is SGHVS and CDR2 is FQNEAQ in the germline V gene. This CDR3 has 11 amino acids. DNA for the CDR3: TGTGCCAGCAGCCCGTCCTACGAGCAGTACTTC. This encodes CASSPSYEQYF. The full variable domain, rest sourced from reference TRBV7-8 and TRBJ2-7, is GAGVSQSPRYKVAKRGQDVALRCDPISGHVSLFWYQQALGQGPEFLTYFQNEAQLDKSGLPSDRFFAERPEGSVSTLKIQRTQQEDSAVYLCASSPSYEQYFGPGTRLTVT.

This chain connects TRBV6-4 to TRBJ2-3; TRBD2 agrees at 10 bases. The V and J ends lost 4 bases and 4 bases, in that order; junction bases with no gene match: 5. CDR3 length: 15 residues. In germline, CDR1 is MRHNA, CDR2 SNTAGT. The CDR3 is CASSVSGGTSDTQYF. DNA of the CDR3: TGTGCCAGCAGTGTTAGCGGGGGGACGTCAGATACGCAGTATTTT.

The chain is built from TRBV5-4 and TRBJ2-1; a weak D match, TRBD1 (5 bases). CDR1 is SGHNT, CDR2 YYREEE, per germline (reference sequence). Trimming removed 2 bases at V and 7 bases at J, with 10 bases between. This CDR3 comprises 13 residues. DNA of the CDR3: TGTGCCAGCAGCTTCGCAGGGTCTAATGAGCAGTTCTTC. Translated, it gives CASSFAGSNEQFF.

Only a few counts were recorded for this clone. The chain couples TRBV5-4 to TRBJ2-5, with TRBD1 matching 8 bases. The CDR3 is 17 residues long. Germline trimming cut 0 bases from V and 4 bases from J; bases unmatched to any gene: 11. Germline V gives CDR1 SGHNT, CDR2 YYREEE (reference sequence). CDR3 region: CASSLGGAGGYSETQYF. The DNA for the CDR3 is TGTGCCAGCAGCTTGGGGGGCGCAGGGGGCTATTCAGAGACCCAGTACTTC.

The rearrangement links TRBV27 to TRBJ2-2; 8 bases fit TRBD1. This CDR3 comprises 14 residues. The V gene end was trimmed by 9 bases and the J gene end by 7 bases; junction bases not matched to a gene: 10. The germline gives CDR1 MNHEY, CDR2 SMNVEV (reference sequence). The CDR3 sequence: CASMRTGSVGELFF. CDR3 sequence (DNA): TGTGCCAGTATGAGGACAGGGTCAGTCGGGGAGCTGTTTTTT.

The gene calls are TRBV7-6 and TRBJ2-1; 8 nucleotides agree with TRBD2. The CDR3 loop spans 15 amino acids. Trimming removed 1 base from V and 5 bases from J; junction bases left unmatched: 4. Looked up from germline, CDR1 is SGHVS and CDR2 is FNYEAQ. The CDR3 loop is CASSLDGGGNNEQFF. The CDR3 DNA sequence: TGTGCCAGCAGCTTAGACGGGGGGGGCAACAATGAGCAGTTCTTC.

This clone was observed a single time. The genes are TRBV4-1 and TRBJ2-3, with 8 positions matching TRBD2. J was trimmed by 2 bases and V by 3 bases; bases with no gene match: 7. Germline V gene data show CDR1 as MGHRA and CDR2 as YSYEKL. The length of the CDR3 is 16 residues. The CDR3 protein is CASSHGLAPATDTQYF. In DNA form, the CDR3 reads TGCGCCAGCAGCCATGGACTAGCTCCAGCCACAGATACGCAGTATTTT.

The chain links TRBV9 to TRBJ2-3; no clear D gene. Germline V CDR1 and CDR2: SGDLS, YYNGEE. The CDR3 length is 14 residues. V was trimmed by 0 bases and J by 0 bases, leaving 5 bases between them. CDR3 amino acids: CASSVGQSTDTQYF. CDR3 DNA: TGTGCCAGCAGCGTAGGGCAGAGCACAGATACGCAGTATTTT.

This sequence joins TRBV14 and TRBJ2-1; D unresolved. Trimming removed 0 bases from V and 6 bases from J, with 9 bases in between. From germline, CDR1 is SGHDN and CDR2 FVKESK. This CDR3 contains 14 residues. The CDR3 loop reads CASSQDLRGNEQFF. The CDR3 nucleotides are TGTGCCAGCAGCCAAGATCTGCGTGGCAATGAGCAGTTCTTC.

V usage is TRBV28 and J usage is TRBJ1-2; no reliable D call. Germline CDR1 reads MDHEN; CDR2 reads SYDVKM. This CDR3 has 14 amino acids. Between the trimmed V and J ends, which lost 5 bases and 1 base, there was a span of 11 bases. In DNA form, the CDR3 reads TGTGCCAGCAGTGCGGGATCCTTTAACTATGGCTACACCTTC. This encodes CASSAGSFNYGYTF.

The chain links TRBV2 to TRBJ2-7, with D perhaps matching TRBD2 (6 bases). V dropped 1 base and J dropped 5 bases, with 12 bases sitting between them. This CDR3 comprises 14 residues. Germline loops: CDR1 SNHLY, CDR2 FYNNEI. CDR3 residues: CASSEGLVAHEQYV. In DNA form, the CDR3 reads TGTGCCAGCAGTGAAGGACTAGTCGCCCACGAGCAGTACGTC.

The chain is built from TRBV28 and TRBJ2-3, with D uncertain. The CDR3 length is 13 residues. Germline V gives CDR1 MDHEN, CDR2 SYDVKM. With 3 bases removed from V and 3 bases from J, the gap between germline ends came to 7 bases. The CDR3 region is CASSFPRTDTQYF. CDR3 nucleotides: TGTGCCAGCAGTTTCCCCCGGACAGATACGCAGTATTTT. Looking up the rest from reference TRBV28 and TRBJ2-3 gives the full variable domain: DVKVTQSSRYLVKRTGEKVFLECVQDMDHENMFWYRQDPGLGLRLIYFSYDVKMKEKGDIPEGYSVSREKKERFSLILESASTNQTSMYLCASSFPRTDTQYFGPGTRLTVL.

V gene TRBV6-5 combines with J gene TRBJ2-2, with TRBD1 identical over 7 bases. Germline V gene sequence: CDR1 MNHEY, CDR2 SVGAGI. CDR3 size: 15 residues. V trimming: 8 bases; J trimming: 0 bases; junction bases outside the gene matches: 6. The CDR3 coding sequence is TGTGCCAGCTCGCGACAGGGACCGAACACCGGGGAGCTGTTTTTT. Its protein is CASSRQGPNTGELFF.

V and J are TRBV25-1 and TRBJ1-1; weak D call: TRBD1 (5 bases). V dropped 10 bases and J dropped 8 bases, with 17 bases sitting between them. The CDR3 extends over 12 amino acids. CDR1 MGHDK and CDR2 SYGVNS come from the germline V gene. CDR3 in DNA: TGTGCCACCGTGGGGGGATTAGCGGAAGCTTTCTTT. This translates into CATVGGLAEAFF. Using reference TRBV25-1 and TRBJ1-1 for the parts outside the CDR3, the full variable domain is EADIYQTPRYLVIGTGKKITLECSQTMGHDKMYWYQQDPGMELHLIHYSYGVNSTEKGDLSSESTVSRIRTEHFPLTLESARPSHTSQYLCATVGGLAEAFFGQGTRLTVV.

The chain is built from TRBV9 and TRBJ2-7; the D gene is possibly TRBD2 (6 bases). Germline assignment: CDR1 SGDLS and CDR2 YYNGEE. The CDR3 covers 15 residues. With 0 bases removed from V and 7 bases from J, the gap between germline ends came to 17 bases. CDR3: CASSVGRETSEEQYV. CDR3 coding DNA: TGTGCCAGCAGCGTAGGGAGGGAGACTAGTGAAGAGCAGTACGTC.

The J gene is TRBJ1-5, the V gene TRBV27, with D unresolved. CDR3 length equals 14 residues. Germline V gene data show CDR1 as MNHEY and CDR2 as SMNVEV (reference sequence). Trimming took off 6 bases at V and 2 bases at J, with 11 bases between the two ends. The CDR3 is CASRGVRGNQPQHF. In nucleotides, the CDR3 is TGTGCCAGCAGAGGAGTGAGGGGCAATCAGCCCCAGCATTTT.